This is a list of T cell receptor beta chains from one sample in a study of vaccination effects on CD4 cells after COVID-19. Data came from immunoSEQ multiplex PCR; TCRdb stores just in-frame clones and leaves some out. Here the sample spans about 45,000 clones, about 68% being singletons. No antigen has been identified for these receptors. The source material was CD4+ T cells from PBMCs cultured with a peptide pool, sampled before COVID-19 vaccination. The receptors come from a human donor who had a prior SARS-CoV-2 infection. CDR3s include the opening cysteine and the closing phenylalanine or tryptophan. D genes are given only for firm matches. Part of the rows lack a size; the others show once, few, many or a class for expanded clones.

cdr3_nt cdr3_aa clone_size cdr3_length j_call v_call d_call
TGTGCCAGCAGTACAGGGCCTGTCACTGAAGCTTTCTTT CASSTGPVTEAFF few 13 TRBJ1-1 TRBV6-5 NA
TGTGCCAGCTCACCACCGACAGCTTACGAGCAGTACTTC CASSPPTAYEQYF NA 13 TRBJ2-7 TRBV18 NA
TGTGCCAGCTCACCGGGACTAGTGTCTTACGAGCAGTACTTC CASSPGLVSYEQYF once 14 TRBJ2-7 TRBV18 TRBD2
TGTGCCAGCAGCTTGTCCAGAGGACTGTATGGCTACACCTTC CASSLSRGLYGYTF NA 14 TRBJ1-2 TRBV5-4 NA
TGTGCCAGCAGCGGAATACTGGGGGGGTTGAACACTGAAGCTTTCTTT CASSGILGGLNTEAFF NA 16 TRBJ1-1 TRBV6-2/TRBV6-3 NA
TGTGCCAGCGCGGGGACCACCACAGATACGCAGTATTTT CASAGTTTDTQYF NA 13 TRBJ2-3 TRBV21-1 NA
TGTGCCAGCAGCCGTACCAGACAGGAAGATACGCAGTATTTT CASSRTRQEDTQYF NA 14 TRBJ2-3 TRBV7-9 NA
TGTGCCAGCAGTTACGATGTTGGCACCGGGGAGCTGTTTTTT CASSYDVGTGELFF NA 14 TRBJ2-2 TRBV6-6 NA
TGTGCCAGCAGCCCAGCCGGGACAGGGATGGTTACCGGGGAGCTGTTTTTT CASSPAGTGMVTGELFF NA 17 TRBJ2-2 TRBV28 TRBD1
TGTGCCAGCAGCCCCGCCGGCGACAGGACTTATTTCCAGTACTTC CASSPAGDRTYFQYF once 15 TRBJ2-5 TRBV28 NA
TGTGCCAGCCTTACGGTCCTTTGGGGGCAAGAGACCCAGTACTTC CASLTVLWGQETQYF NA 15 TRBJ2-5 TRBV6-5 NA
TGTGCCACTCTCTACCGGATCCAAGAGACCCAGTACTTC CATLYRIQETQYF NA 13 TRBJ2-5 TRBV24-1 NA
TGTGCCAGCAGCCCAAACGGGGCAGGGGAAGAGACCCAGTACTTC CASSPNGAGEETQYF once 15 TRBJ2-5 TRBV3-1/TRBV3-2 NA
TGTGCCAGCAGTTTTGGGACTAGCGGTGGCTCCTACAATGAGCAGTTCTTC CASSFGTSGGSYNEQFF few 17 TRBJ2-1 TRBV27 TRBD2
TGTGCCAGCAGCCCGGCGGGACAGCACACCGGGGAGCTGTTTTTT CASSPAGQHTGELFF few 15 TRBJ2-2 TRBV7-2 NA
TGCGCCAGCAGCCTGGCGACACGGCTTACTGGGGCCAACGTCCTGACTTTC CASSLATRLTGANVLTF few 17 TRBJ2-6 TRBV5-1 NA
TGTGCCAGCAGTGAAGCTAACTATGGCTACACCTTC CASSEANYGYTF NA 12 TRBJ1-2 TRBV6-1 NA
TGTGCCAGCAGCGTAGCCGGGACCTATAACAATGAGCAGTTCTTC CASSVAGTYNNEQFF NA 15 TRBJ2-1 TRBV9 NA
TGTGCCAGCAGCTCGGTGTCTGAAGGCCCCGGTGGATCACCCCTCCACTTT CASSSVSEGPGGSPLHF NA 17 TRBJ1-6 TRBV5-4 NA
TGCGCCAGCAGTCGCAAATCAGGAGGGGCTAACTATGGCTACACCTTC CASSRKSGGANYGYTF NA 16 TRBJ1-2 TRBV23-1 NA
TGTGCCAGCAGCTTCAGGACAGGGGAGGAGACCCAGTACTTC CASSFRTGEETQYF NA 14 TRBJ2-5 TRBV5-8 TRBD1
TGTGCCAGCAGGCGCCTCCAGGACAGGGGCCTTGAAGCTTTCTTT CASRRLQDRGLEAFF NA 15 TRBJ1-1 TRBV5-4 TRBD1
TGTGCCAGCAGCTTAGGATGGGAGACCCAGTACTTC CASSLGWETQYF few 12 TRBJ2-5 TRBV5-6 NA
TGTGCCAGCAGCAACGAGGGAGGAGAACCTGGAAACACCATATATTTT CASSNEGGEPGNTIYF once 16 TRBJ1-3 TRBV21-1 NA
TGTGCCAGTAGTCGACTAGCGGGAATAGCCGGGGAGCTGTTTTTT CASSRLAGIAGELFF medium-sized 15 TRBJ2-2 TRBV19 TRBD2
TGTGCCAGCAGCCGCGGGTTGAGCTCTGGAAACACCATATATTTT CASSRGLSSGNTIYF NA 15 TRBJ1-3 TRBV5-4 NA
TGTGCCAGCAGTGTAACAGGCCATGAAGGCTACACCTTC CASSVTGHEGYTF NA 13 TRBJ1-2 TRBV2 NA
TGTGCCAGCAGCCTCCAGACTGGCACCGGGGAGCTGTTTTTT CASSLQTGTGELFF NA 14 TRBJ2-2 TRBV7-2 NA
TGTGCCAGCAGCTTGGGGGGGTCCCAAGAGACCCAGTACTTC CASSLGGSQETQYF NA 14 TRBJ2-5 TRBV5-4 NA
TGTGCCAGCAGCCGGGGTGGCGGGGGGGCGCAAGATACGCAGTATTTT CASSRGGGGAQDTQYF NA 16 TRBJ2-3 TRBV11-3 TRBD2
TGTGCCTGGAGTGACAAACAGTTTCTTGGAAACACCATATATTTT CAWSDKQFLGNTIYF medium-sized 15 TRBJ1-3 TRBV30 NA
TGTGCCAGCTCACCAACCAGGACTAGCGGGAGACAAGATACGCAGTATTTT CASSPTRTSGRQDTQYF NA 17 TRBJ2-3 TRBV18 TRBD2
TGTGCCAGCAGCCCCCGGACTAGCGGGGTTAATGAGCAGTTCTTC CASSPRTSGVNEQFF NA 15 TRBJ2-1 TRBV9 TRBD2
TGTGCCAGCAGCCTATGGGACAGACACACTGAAGCTTTCTTT CASSLWDRHTEAFF NA 14 TRBJ1-1 TRBV5-5 TRBD1
TGTGCCAGCAGACCTAGGACTAGCGGATTCAATGAGCAGTTCTTC CASRPRTSGFNEQFF NA 15 TRBJ2-1 TRBV11-3 TRBD2
TGTGCCAGCAGCCTAGACAGAACGAACACCGGGGAGCTGTTTTTT CASSLDRTNTGELFF NA 15 TRBJ2-2 TRBV27 NA
TGTGCCAGCATGTGGACTAGCGCCTTGGGAGATACGCAGTATTTT CASMWTSALGDTQYF NA 15 TRBJ2-3 TRBV2 TRBD2
TGTGCCAGCAGGGCCCTAGCGGGAGCCGGTAATGAGCAGTTCTTC CASRALAGAGNEQFF NA 15 TRBJ2-1 TRBV6-5 TRBD2
TGTGCCAGTAGTACCGGGTACTGGCGGGGGGCTAGCACAGATACGCAGTATTTT CASSTGYWRGASTDTQYF NA 18 TRBJ2-3 TRBV19 TRBD2
TGTGCCAGCAGGTGGACAGGGCTGCCAAATCAGCCCCAGCATTTT CASRWTGLPNQPQHF few 15 TRBJ1-5 TRBV2 TRBD1
TGCGCCAGCAGTGATAAGGGGGTGTTTGGGGAGCAGTACTTC CASSDKGVFGEQYF NA 14 TRBJ2-7 TRBV10-1 NA
TGTGCCAGCAGCGTCACACAGGGGGAGTCATGCCAGCCCCAGCATTTT CASSVTQGESCQPQHF NA 16 TRBJ1-5 TRBV9 TRBD1
TGTGCCAGCAGCTCCACTAGCGACGCAGAGACCCAGTACTTC CASSSTSDAETQYF NA 14 TRBJ2-5 TRBV11-3 TRBD2
TGTGCCAGCTTTGCTGGGGCGACTTTTGACTACAATGAGCAGTTCTTC CASFAGATFDYNEQFF NA 16 TRBJ2-1 TRBV5-4 NA
TGTGCCAGCAGCTTAGATCGCTATCGGGGAAACGGCGGAGGTAACTATGGCTACACCTTC CASSLDRYRGNGGGNYGYTF NA 20 TRBJ1-2 TRBV11-3 NA
TGCGCCAGCAGCCCCGGCACCGGGGGGTACCAAGAGACCCAGTACTTC CASSPGTGGYQETQYF NA 16 TRBJ2-5 TRBV5-1 TRBD2
TGTGCCAGCAGTTTGATGGGGGGATTCTCTGAGCAGTTCTTC CASSLMGGFSEQFF NA 14 TRBJ2-1 TRBV27 NA
TGTGCCAGCAGCTTGGGTATGGACCGGGGAGATACGCAGTATTTT CASSLGMDRGDTQYF NA 15 TRBJ2-3 TRBV5-4 NA
TGCGCCAGCAGGAGAATAGCGGGAGGGCCGTCGAGGTCCTACAATGAGCAGTTCTTC CASRRIAGGPSRSYNEQFF NA 19 TRBJ2-1 TRBV5-1 TRBD2
TGTGCCAGCAGCTTACAGGGAGGGGACACCGGGGAGCTGTTTTTT CASSLQGGDTGELFF NA 15 TRBJ2-2 TRBV7-6 TRBD2